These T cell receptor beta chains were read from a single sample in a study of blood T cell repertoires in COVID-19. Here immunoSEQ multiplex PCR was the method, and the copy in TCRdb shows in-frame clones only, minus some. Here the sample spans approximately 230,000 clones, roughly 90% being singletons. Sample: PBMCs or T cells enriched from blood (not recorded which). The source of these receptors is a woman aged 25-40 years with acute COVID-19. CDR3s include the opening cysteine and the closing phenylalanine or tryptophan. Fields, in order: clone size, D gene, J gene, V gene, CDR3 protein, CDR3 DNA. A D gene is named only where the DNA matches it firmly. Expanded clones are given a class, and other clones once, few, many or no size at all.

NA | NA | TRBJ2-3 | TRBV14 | CASSQSGWYTDTQYF | TGTGCCAGCAGCCAAAGCGGGTGGTACACAGATACGCAGTATTTT
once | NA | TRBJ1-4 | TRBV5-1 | CASSLWPLYGNEKLFF | TGCGCCAGCAGCTTGTGGCCACTATATGGGAATGAAAAACTGTTTTTT
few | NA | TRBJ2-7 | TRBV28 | CASSIKYEQYF | TGTGCCAGCAGTATTAAATACGAGCAGTACTTC
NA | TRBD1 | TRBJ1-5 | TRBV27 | CASSAQTGNNQPQHF | TGTGCCAGCAGTGCTCAGACAGGGAACAATCAGCCCCAGCATTTT
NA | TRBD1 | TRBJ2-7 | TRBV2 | CASSVGRGRDEQYF | TGTGCCAGCAGTGTCGGCAGGGGGCGGGACGAGCAGTACTTC
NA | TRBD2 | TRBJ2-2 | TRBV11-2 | CASSTLAGGNTGELFF | TGTGCCAGCAGCACCCTAGCGGGGGGGAACACCGGGGAGCTGTTTTTT
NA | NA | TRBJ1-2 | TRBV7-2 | CASSKTGNYGYTF | TGTGCCAGCAGCAAGACAGGAAACTATGGCTACACCTTC
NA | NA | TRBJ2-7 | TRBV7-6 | CASSLGAGDYEQYF | TGTGCCAGCAGTTTAGGGGCAGGGGACTACGAGCAGTACTTC
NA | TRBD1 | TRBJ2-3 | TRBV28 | CASFGQGRDTQYF | TGTGCCAGTTTCGGACAGGGTAGAGATACGCAGTATTTT
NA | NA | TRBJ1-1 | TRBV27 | CASRIIQGTGTEAFF | TGTGCCAGCAGGATCATACAGGGAACGGGCACTGAAGCTTTCTTT
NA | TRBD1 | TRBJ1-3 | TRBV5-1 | CASSTTGAIGNTIYF | TGCGCCAGCAGCACAACAGGGGCCATCGGAAACACCATATATTTT
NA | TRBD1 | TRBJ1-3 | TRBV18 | CASSPASAFRTGAGNTIYF | TGTGCCAGCTCACCAGCATCTGCCTTTAGGACAGGTGCTGGAAACACCATATATTTT
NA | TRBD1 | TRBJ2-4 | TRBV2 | CASNRDRIAKNIQYF | TGTGCCAGCAACCGGGACAGAATAGCCAAAAACATTCAGTACTTC
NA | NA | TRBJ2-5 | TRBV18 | CASSPVTSQETQYF | TGTGCCAGCTCACCAGTCACTAGCCAAGAGACCCAGTACTTC
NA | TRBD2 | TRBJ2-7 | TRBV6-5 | CASSHATSGGQQYF | TGTGCCAGCAGTCACGCGACTAGCGGGGGGCAGCAGTACTTC
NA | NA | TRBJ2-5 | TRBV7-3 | CASSLYPRGREETQYF | TGTGCCAGCAGCTTATACCCCAGGGGTAGGGAAGAGACCCAGTACTTC
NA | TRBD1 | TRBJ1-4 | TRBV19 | CASSHPGQGNALAEKLFF | TGTGCCAGTAGTCACCCGGGACAGGGAAACGCCTTGGCTGAAAAACTGTTTTTT
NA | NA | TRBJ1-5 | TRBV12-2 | CASRLRRDRGRNQPQHF | TGTGCAAGTCGCTTAAGACGGGACAGGGGTCGCAATCAGCCCCAGCATTTT